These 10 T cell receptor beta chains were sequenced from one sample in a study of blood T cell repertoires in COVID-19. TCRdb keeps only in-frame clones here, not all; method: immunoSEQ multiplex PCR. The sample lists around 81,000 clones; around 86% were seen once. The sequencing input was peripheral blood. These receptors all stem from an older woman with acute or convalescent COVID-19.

In DNA, the CDR3 is TGTGCCAGCAGTTTCAACGAGGAACGCTATGGCTACACCTTC. Its translation: CASSFNEERYGYTF. V and J are TRBV28 and TRBJ1-2; unclear D gene. The germline V gene encodes CDR1 MDHEN and CDR2 SYDVKM. V dropped 3 bases and J dropped 4 bases, with 12 bases sitting between them. This CDR3 region has 14 residues.

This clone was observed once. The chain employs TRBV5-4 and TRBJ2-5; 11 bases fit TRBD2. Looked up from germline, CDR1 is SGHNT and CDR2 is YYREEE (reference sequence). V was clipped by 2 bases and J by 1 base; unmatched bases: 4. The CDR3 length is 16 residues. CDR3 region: CASSFTSGGSQETQYF. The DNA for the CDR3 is TGTGCCAGCAGCTTCACTAGCGGGGGTTCCCAAGAGACCCAGTACTTC.

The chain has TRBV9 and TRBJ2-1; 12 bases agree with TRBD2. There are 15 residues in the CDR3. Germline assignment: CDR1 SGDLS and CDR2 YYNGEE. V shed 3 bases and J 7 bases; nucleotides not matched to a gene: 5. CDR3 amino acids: CASSEGLAGLNEQFF. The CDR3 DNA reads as TGTGCCAGCAGCGAGGGACTAGCGGGTTTAAATGAGCAGTTCTTC.

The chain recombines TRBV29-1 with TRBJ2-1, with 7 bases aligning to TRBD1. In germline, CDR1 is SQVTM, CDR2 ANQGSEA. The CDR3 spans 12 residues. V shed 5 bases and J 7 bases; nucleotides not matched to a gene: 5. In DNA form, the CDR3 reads TGCAGCGTTTCGGGACAGACTAATGAGCAGTTCTTC. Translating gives CSVSGQTNEQFF.

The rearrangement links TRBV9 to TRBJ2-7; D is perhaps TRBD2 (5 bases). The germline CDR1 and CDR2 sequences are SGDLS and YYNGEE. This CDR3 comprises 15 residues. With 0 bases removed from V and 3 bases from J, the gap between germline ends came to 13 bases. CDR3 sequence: CASSVDASPLYEQYF. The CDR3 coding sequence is TGTGCCAGCAGCGTAGACGCTAGCCCGCTCTACGAGCAGTACTTC.

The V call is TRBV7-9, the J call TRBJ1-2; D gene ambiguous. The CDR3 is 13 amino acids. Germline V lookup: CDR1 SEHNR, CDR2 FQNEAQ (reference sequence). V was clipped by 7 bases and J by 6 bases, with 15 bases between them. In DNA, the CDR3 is TGTGCCAGCACCCCTTATCGGGAGCATGGCTACACCTTC. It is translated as CASTPYREHGYTF.

The CDR3 is CASSQDRGNNEQFF. CDR3 sequence (DNA): TGTGCCAGCAGCCAGGACAGGGGTAACAATGAGCAGTTCTTC. The rearrangement joins TRBV7-9 to TRBJ2-1; 9 bases agree with TRBD1. From germline, CDR1 is SEHNR and CDR2 FQNEAQ (reference sequence). The CDR3 sequence is 14 residues long. V shed 5 bases and J 5 bases; nucleotides not matched to a gene: 4.

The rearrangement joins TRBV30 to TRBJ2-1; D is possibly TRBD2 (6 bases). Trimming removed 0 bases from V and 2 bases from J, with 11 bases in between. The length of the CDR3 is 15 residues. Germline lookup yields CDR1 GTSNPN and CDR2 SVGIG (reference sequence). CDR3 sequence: CAWSVRGSPYNEQFF. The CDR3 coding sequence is TGTGCCTGGAGTGTCCGGGGGAGCCCCTACAATGAGCAGTTCTTC.

The CDR3 region is CASRTSGTAYEQYF. The CDR3 DNA is TGTGCCAGCAGGACGTCCGGGACAGCCTACGAGCAGTACTTC. The gene calls are TRBV28 and TRBJ2-7; 7 positions agree with TRBD1. V gave up 6 bases and J gave up 2 bases; unmatched junction bases: 7. The V gene's germline CDR1 is MDHEN and CDR2 SYDVKM. This CDR3 has 14 residues.

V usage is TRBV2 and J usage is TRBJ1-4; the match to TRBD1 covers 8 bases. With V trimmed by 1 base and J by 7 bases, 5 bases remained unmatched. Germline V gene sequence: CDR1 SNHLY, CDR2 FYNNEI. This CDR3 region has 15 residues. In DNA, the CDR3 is TGTGCCAGCAGTGAAGGGACAGGGTATGGTGAAAAACTGTTTTTT. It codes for CASSEGTGYGEKLFF.